This T cell receptor beta chain was captured in a study of shared clonotypes between healthy human individuals. CDR3 length equals 14 residues. Germline CDR1 and CDR2: SEHNR and FQNEAQ (reference sequence). V was trimmed by 4 bases and J by 7 bases, leaving 14 bases between them. Turning to this clone: Its matching antigen is unknown.

Sequencing was performed with immunoSEQ multiplex PCR; in TCRdb, only in-frame clones are kept and a portion is missing. In the table there are a few million clones, 90% to 95% of which are singletons. The study drew its donors from healthy HIV-negative adults without recent acute infections or vaccinations. Study-level findings and limits: Naive subsets typically showed greater estimated richness than memory subsets. Generation probabilities were higher for clonotypes shared across all four sorted-subset donors than for unshared ones.

The gene calls are TRBV7-9 and TRBJ1-5; D might be TRBD1 (5 bases). Sequencing was done on a sample of naive CD4+ T cells sorted from blood. Subset denoted: CD45RA+ positively selected. The receptor's source is a man younger than 35 in good health. CDR3 in amino acids: CASSSGQGWQPQHF. The CDR3 DNA reads TGTGCCAGCAGCTCGGGGCAGGGTTGGCAGCCCCAGCATTTT.